This is a list of T cell receptor beta chains from one sample in a study of early T cells in non-severe SARS-CoV-2 infection. TCRdb recomputed calls from the 5' RACE reads with MiXCR, one row per CDR3 protein. The sample yields 70,000 to 90,000 distinct CDR3 sequences, about 10% seen once. The input for sequencing was whole blood, taken at baseline. Receptor source: an adult who was a healthcare worker with PCR-confirmed SARS-CoV-2 infection or an uninfected control (not recorded which). Each CDR3 is given with its conserved first and last residue.

>14|TRBV27|TRBJ2-1
CASSIAGGLGEQFF
>15|TRBV28|TRBJ2-5
CASSSLRLVFETQYF
>15|TRBV7-2|TRBJ2-3
CASSLSGSRTDTQYF
>14|TRBV9|TRBJ1-3
CASSSQETGNTIYF
>14|TRBV5-1|TRBJ2-5
CASSLGASKETQYF
>15|TRBV19|TRBJ2-4
CASSGNSGTGDIQYF
>11|TRBV2|TRBJ2-5
CASSYHETQYF
>14|TRBV9|TRBJ2-5
CASSVGQGQETQYF
>11|TRBV7-9|TRBJ1-2
CASSERHGYTF
>13|TRBV27|TRBJ2-7
CASSKVRLAVQYF
>15|TRBV3-1|TRBJ2-5
CASSHRGTEQETQYF
>14|TRBV12-3/TRBV12-4|TRBJ2-2
CASSFAQYTGELFF
>15|TRBV27|TRBJ2-7
CASSISGGLQYEQYF
>15|TRBV10-3|TRBJ2-3
CAISEPGLASDTQYF
>15|TRBV6-5|TRBJ2-7
CASSPTSGRAYEQYF
>14|TRBV27|TRBJ1-5
CASSLSLQDQPQHF